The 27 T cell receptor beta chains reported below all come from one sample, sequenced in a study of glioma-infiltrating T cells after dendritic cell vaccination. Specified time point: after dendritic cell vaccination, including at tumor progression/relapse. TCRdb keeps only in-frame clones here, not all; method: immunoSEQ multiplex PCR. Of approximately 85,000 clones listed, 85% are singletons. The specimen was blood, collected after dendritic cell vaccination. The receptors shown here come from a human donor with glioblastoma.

CDR3 nucleotide sequence: TGCGCCAGCAGCCAAGAGGGACCGGGACAGGGGCACAATGAGCAGTTCTTC. Amino acid sequence: CASSQEGPGQGHNEQFF. V gene TRBV4-1 combines with J gene TRBJ2-1, with 10 nucleotides matching TRBD1. With 0 bases clipped from V and 5 bases from J, the junction kept 7 bases outside the gene matches. CDR1 and CDR2 from the germline V gene are MGHRA and YSYEKL. The CDR3 sequence is 17 residues long.

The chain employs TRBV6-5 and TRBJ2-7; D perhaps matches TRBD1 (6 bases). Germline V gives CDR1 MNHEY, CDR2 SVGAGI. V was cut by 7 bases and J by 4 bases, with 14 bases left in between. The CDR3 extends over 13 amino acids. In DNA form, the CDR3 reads TGTGCCAGCAACGCAGGGGATACATACGAGCAGTACTTC. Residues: CASNAGDTYEQYF.

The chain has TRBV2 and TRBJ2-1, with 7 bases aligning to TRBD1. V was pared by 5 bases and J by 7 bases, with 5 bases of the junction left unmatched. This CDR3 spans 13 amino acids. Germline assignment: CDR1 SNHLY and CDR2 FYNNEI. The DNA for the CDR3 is TGTGCCAGCAGTAAACAGGGGCTGAATGAGCAGTTCTTC. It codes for CASSKQGLNEQFF.

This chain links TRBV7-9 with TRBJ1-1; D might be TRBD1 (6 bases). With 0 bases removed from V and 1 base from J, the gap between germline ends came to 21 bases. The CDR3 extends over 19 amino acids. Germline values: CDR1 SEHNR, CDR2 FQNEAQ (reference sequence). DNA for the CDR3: TGTGCCAGCAGCTTAGCGCGGGTTTACAGGGATCGGGGGAACACTGAAGCTTTCTTT. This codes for CASSLARVYRDRGNTEAFF.

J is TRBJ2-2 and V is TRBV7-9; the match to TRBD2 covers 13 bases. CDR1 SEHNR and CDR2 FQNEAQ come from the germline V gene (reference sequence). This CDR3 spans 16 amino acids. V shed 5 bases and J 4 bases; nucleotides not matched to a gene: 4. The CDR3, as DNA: TGTGCCAGCAGCCCCGGACTAGCGGGAGTCACCGGGGAGCTGTTTTTT. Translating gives CASSPGLAGVTGELFF. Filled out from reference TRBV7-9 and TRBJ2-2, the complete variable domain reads DTGVSQNPRHKITKRGQNVTFRCDPISEHNRLYWYRQTLGQGPEFLTYFQNEAQLEKSRLLSDRFSAERPKGSFSTLEIQRTEQGDSAMYLCASSPGLAGVTGELFFGEGSRLTVL.

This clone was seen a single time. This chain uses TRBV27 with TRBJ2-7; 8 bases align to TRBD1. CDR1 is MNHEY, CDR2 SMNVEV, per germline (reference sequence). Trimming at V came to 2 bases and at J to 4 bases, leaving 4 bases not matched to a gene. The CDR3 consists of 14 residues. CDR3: CASSLRTGIYEQYF. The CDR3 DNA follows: TGTGCCAGCAGTTTAAGGACAGGGATATACGAGCAGTACTTC.

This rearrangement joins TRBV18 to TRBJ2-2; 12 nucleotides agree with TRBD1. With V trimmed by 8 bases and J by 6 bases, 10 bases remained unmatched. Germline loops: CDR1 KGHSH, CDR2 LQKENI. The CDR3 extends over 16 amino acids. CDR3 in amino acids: CASPPPGQGASGELFF. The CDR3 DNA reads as TGTGCCAGCCCGCCACCGGGACAGGGGGCCTCCGGGGAGCTGTTTTTT.

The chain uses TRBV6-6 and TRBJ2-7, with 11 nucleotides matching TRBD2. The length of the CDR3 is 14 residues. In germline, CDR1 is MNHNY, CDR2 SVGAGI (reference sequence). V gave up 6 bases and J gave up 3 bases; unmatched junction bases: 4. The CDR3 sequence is CASSPTSGVYEQYF. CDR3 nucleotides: TGTGCCAGCAGCCCGACTAGCGGGGTCTACGAGCAGTACTTC.

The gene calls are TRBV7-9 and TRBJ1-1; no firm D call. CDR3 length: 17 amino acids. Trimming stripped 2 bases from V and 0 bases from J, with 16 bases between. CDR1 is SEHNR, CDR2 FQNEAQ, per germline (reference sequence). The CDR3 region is CASSLTVGGRMNTEAFF. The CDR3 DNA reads TGTGCCAGCAGCTTAACGGTCGGAGGGCGGATGAACACTGAAGCTTTCTTT.

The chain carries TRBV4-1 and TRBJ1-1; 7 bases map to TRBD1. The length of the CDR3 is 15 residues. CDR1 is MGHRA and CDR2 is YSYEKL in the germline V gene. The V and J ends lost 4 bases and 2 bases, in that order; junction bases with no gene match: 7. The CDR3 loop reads CASSRAGTANTEAFF. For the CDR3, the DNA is TGCGCCAGCAGCCGCGCCGGGACAGCAAACACTGAAGCTTTCTTT.

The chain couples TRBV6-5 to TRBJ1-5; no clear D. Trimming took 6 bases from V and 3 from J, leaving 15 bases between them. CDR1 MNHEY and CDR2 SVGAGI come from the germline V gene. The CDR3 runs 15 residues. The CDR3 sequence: CASSLSRGPNQPQHF. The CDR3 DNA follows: TGTGCCAGCAGCCTTTCCAGAGGGCCCAATCAGCCCCAGCATTTT.

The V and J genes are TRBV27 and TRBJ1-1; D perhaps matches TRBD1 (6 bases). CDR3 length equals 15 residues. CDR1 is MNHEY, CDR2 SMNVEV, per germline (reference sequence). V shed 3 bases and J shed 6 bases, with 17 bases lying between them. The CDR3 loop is CASSFGGGPQAEAFF. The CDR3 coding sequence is TGTGCCAGCAGTTTTGGGGGGGGGCCCCAAGCTGAAGCTTTCTTT.

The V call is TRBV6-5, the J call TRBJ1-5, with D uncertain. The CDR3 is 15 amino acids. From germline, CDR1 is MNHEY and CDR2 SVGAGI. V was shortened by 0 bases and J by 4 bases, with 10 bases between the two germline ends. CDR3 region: CASSYSISGNQPQHF. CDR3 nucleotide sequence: TGTGCCAGCAGTTACTCGATATCGGGAAATCAGCCCCAGCATTTT.

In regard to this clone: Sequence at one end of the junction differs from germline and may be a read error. The CDR3 is CASSLDRTHTGELFF. As DNA, the CDR3 is TGTGCCAGCAGTTTAGACAGAACCCACACCGGGGAGCTGTTTTTT. The chain is built from TRBV7-2 and TRBJ2-2; possible D gene TRBD1, 5 bases. From germline, CDR1 is SGHTA and CDR2 FQGNSA. The CDR3 is 15 residues long.

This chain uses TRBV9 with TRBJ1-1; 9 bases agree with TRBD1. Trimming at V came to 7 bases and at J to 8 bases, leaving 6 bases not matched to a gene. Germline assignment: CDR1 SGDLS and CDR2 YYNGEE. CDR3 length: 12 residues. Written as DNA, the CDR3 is TGTGCCAGCTCGGGACAGGGCAACGAAGCTTTCTTT. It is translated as CASSGQGNEAFF.

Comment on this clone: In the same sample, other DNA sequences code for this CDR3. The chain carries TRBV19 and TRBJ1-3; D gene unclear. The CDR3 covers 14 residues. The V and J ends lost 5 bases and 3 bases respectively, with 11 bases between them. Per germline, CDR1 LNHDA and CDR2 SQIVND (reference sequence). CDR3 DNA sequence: TGTGCCAGTAGTGAACGGGGAAGTGGAAACACCATATATTTT. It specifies CASSERGSGNTIYF.

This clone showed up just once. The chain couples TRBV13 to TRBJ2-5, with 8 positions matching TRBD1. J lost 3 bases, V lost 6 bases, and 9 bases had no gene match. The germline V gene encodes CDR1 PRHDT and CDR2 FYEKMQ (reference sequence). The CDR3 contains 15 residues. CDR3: CASSRTGGGEETQYF. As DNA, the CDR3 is TGTGCCAGCAGTCGTACAGGGGGAGGCGAAGAGACCCAGTACTTC.

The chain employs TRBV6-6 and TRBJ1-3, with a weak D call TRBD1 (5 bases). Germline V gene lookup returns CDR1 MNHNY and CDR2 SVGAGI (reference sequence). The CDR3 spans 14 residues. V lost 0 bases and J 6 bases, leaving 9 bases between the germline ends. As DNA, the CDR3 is TGTGCCAGCAGTTACTCAGGGGTATCAAACACCATATATTTT. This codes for CASSYSGVSNTIYF.

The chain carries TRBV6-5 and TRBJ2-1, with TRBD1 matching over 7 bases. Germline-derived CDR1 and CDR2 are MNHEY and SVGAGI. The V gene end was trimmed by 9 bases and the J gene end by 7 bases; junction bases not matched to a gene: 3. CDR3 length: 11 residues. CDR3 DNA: TGTGCCAGTAACAGGGGAAATGAGCAGTTCTTC. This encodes CASNRGNEQFF.

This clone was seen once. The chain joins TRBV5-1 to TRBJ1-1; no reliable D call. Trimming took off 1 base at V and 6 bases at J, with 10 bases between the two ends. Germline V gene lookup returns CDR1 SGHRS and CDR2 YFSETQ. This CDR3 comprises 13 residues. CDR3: CASSLSGGSEAFF. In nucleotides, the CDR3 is TGCGCCAGCAGCTTGTCCGGAGGGTCTGAAGCTTTCTTT.

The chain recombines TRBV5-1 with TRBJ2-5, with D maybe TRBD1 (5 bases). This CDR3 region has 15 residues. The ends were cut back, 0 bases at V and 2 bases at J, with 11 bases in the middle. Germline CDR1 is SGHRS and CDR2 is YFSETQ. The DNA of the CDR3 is TGCGCCAGCAGCTTGGTTGCAGGACAACAAGAGACCCAGTACTTC. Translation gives CASSLVAGQQETQYF.

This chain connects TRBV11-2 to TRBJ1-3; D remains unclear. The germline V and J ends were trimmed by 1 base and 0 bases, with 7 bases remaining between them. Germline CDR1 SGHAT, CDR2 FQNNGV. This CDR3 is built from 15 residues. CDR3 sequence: CASSLAGSSGNTIYF. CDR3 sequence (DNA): TGTGCCAGCAGCTTAGCGGGGAGCTCTGGAAACACCATATATTTT.

CDR3 sequence: CASSLTGFGANVLTF. The CDR3 DNA is TGTGCCAGCAGTCTCACAGGGTTTGGGGCCAACGTCCTGACTTTC. The genes are TRBV27 and TRBJ2-6; possibly TRBD1 for D (6 bases). Germline CDR1 MNHEY, CDR2 SMNVEV (reference sequence). The CDR3 covers 15 residues. The ends were cut back, 5 bases at V and 3 bases at J, with 11 bases in the middle.

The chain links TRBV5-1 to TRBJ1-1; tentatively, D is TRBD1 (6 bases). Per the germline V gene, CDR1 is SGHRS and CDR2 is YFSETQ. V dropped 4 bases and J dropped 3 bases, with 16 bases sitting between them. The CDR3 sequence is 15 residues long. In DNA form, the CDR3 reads TGCGCCAGCAGCCCAGGCCGAGGGGGTTACACTGAAGCTTTCTTT. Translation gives CASSPGRGGYTEAFF.

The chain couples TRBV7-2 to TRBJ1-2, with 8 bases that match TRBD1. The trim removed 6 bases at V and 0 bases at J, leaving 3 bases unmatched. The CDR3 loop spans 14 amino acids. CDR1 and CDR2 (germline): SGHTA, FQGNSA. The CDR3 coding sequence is TGTGCCAGCAGTCAGGGGGCCACTAACTATGGCTACACCTTC. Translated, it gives CASSQGATNYGYTF.

This CDR3 is CASSGGTGRHYGYTF. CDR3 nucleotides: TGTGCCAGCAGCGGAGGGACAGGCAGGCACTATGGCTACACCTTC. V usage is TRBV5-6 and J usage is TRBJ1-2, with 8 bases identical to TRBD1. Germline CDR1 and CDR2: SGHDT and YYEEEE. The CDR3 is 15 residues long. Trimming took 4 bases from V and 3 from J; bases not matched to a gene: 8. Full variable domain (outside the CDR3, taken from reference TRBV5-6 and TRBJ1-2): DAGVTQSPTHLIKTRGQQVTLRCSPKSGHDTVSWYQQALGQGPQFIFQYYEEEERQRGNFPDRFSGHQFPNYSSELNVNALLLGDSALYLCASSGGTGRHYGYTFGSGTRLTVV.

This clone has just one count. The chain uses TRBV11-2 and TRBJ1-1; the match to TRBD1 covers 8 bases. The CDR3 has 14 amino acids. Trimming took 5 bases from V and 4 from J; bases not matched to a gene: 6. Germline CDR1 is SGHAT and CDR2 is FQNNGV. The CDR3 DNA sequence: TGTGCCAGCAGCGGATGGACAGGGATCACTGAAGCTTTCTTT. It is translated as CASSGWTGITEAFF.